The entry below gives a single T cell receptor (beta chain) sequence along with its context. Its cognate antigen is unknown. This sample was taken from a study of T cell repertoires in cytomegalovirus infection. Study-level background: As its CMV epitopes, the study selected recently identified HLA-C-restricted and well-studied HLA-B-restricted targets. Matching HLA type, along with CMV infection, was indicated by public TCR beta signatures.

Findings of the study overall: Carriage of CMV together with the relevant HLA was identifiable through cumulative public TCR beta family frequency. CMV-specific TCR beta clonotypes restricted by HLA-C dominated the ex vivo response.

TCRdb ran MiXCR on the reads and lists one entry per CDR3 protein. This sample has some 940,000 distinct CDR3 sequences, with around 30% found just once. The V gene end was trimmed by 4 bases and the J gene end by 2 bases; junction bases not matched to a gene: 5. Looked up from germline, CDR1 is KGHDR and CDR2 is SFDVKD. The CDR3 totals 15 residues. This chain links TRBV24-1 with TRBJ2-3, with 7 bases that match TRBD1. The specimen was cultured CD8+ T cells from PBMCs, collected from culture after CMV antigen stimulation. This TCR was sampled from a human donor in good health (CMV status not recorded). Some clones in this sample may be carry-over from other donors' samples. DNA for the CDR3: TGTGCCACCAGTGACAGGGACAGCAACACAGATACGCAGTATTTT. Its translation is CATSDRDSNTDTQYF.